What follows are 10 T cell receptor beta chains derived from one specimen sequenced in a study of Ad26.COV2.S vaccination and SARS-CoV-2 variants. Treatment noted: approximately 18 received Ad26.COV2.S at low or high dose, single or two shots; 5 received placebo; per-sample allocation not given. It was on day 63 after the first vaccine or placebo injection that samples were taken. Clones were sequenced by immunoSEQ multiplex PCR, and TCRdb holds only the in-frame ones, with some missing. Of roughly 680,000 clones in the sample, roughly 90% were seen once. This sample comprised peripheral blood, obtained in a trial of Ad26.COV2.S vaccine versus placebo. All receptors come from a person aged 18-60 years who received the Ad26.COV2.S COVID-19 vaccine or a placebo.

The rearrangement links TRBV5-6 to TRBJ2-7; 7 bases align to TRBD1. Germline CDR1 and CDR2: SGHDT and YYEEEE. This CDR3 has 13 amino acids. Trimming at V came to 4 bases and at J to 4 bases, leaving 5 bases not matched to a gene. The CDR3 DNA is TGTGCCAGCAGCCGGACAGGAGCTTACGAGCAGTACTTC. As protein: CASSRTGAYEQYF.

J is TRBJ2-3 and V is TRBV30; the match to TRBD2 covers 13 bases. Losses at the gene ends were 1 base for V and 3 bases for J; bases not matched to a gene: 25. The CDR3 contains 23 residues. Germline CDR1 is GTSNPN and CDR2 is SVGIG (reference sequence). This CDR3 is CAWSGAYPSGLAGARWGTDTQYF. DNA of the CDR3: TGTGCCTGGAGTGGAGCGTACCCCTCCGGACTAGCGGGAGCCCGTTGGGGGACAGATACGCAGTATTTT.

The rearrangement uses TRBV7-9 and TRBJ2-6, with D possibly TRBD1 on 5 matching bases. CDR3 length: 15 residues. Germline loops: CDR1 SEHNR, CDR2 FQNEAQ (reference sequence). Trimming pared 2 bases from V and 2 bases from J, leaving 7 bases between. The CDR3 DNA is TGTGCCAGCAGCTTACTAGGGGCTGGGGCCAACGTCCTGACTTTC. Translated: CASSLLGAGANVLTF.

CDR3 sequence (DNA): TGTGCCAGCAGTTACCCTAAAGAGCAGTTCTTC. As protein: CASSYPKEQFF. J is TRBJ2-1 and V is TRBV6-2 or TRBV6-3; D is undetermined. In germline, CDR1 is MNHEY, CDR2 SVGEGT. The CDR3 loop spans 11 amino acids. Between the trimmed V and J ends, which lost 2 bases and 10 bases, there was a span of 6 bases.

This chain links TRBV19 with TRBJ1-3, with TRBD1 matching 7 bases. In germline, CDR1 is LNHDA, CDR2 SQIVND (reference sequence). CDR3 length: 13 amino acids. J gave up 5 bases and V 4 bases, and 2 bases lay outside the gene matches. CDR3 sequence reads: CASSTDRRNTIYF. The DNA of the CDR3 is TGTGCCAGTAGTACGGACAGGAGAAACACCATATATTTT.

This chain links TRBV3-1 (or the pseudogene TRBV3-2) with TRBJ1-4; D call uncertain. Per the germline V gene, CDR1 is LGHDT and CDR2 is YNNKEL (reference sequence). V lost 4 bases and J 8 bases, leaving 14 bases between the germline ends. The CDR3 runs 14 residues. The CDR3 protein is CASSLGLEPEKLFF. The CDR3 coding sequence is TGTGCCAGCAGCCTGGGCCTCGAACCCGAAAAACTGTTTTTT.

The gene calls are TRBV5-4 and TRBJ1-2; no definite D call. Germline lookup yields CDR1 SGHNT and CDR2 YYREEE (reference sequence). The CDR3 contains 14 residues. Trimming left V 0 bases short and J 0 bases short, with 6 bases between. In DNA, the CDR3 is TGTGCCAGCAGCTTGGACAGATCTAACTATGGCTACACCTTC. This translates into CASSLDRSNYGYTF. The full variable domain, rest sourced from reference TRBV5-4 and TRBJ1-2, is ETGVTQSPTHLIKTRGQQVTLRCSSQSGHNTVSWYQQALGQGPQFIFQYYREEENGRGNFPPRFSGLQFPNYSSELNVNALELDDSALYLCASSLDRSNYGYTFGSGTRLTVV.

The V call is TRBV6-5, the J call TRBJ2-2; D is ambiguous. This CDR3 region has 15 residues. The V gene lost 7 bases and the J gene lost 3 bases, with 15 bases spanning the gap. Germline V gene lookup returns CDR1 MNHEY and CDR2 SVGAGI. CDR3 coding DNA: TGTGCCAGCAATTCCCGGAGCATGGACACCGGGGAGCTGTTTTTT. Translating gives CASNSRSMDTGELFF.

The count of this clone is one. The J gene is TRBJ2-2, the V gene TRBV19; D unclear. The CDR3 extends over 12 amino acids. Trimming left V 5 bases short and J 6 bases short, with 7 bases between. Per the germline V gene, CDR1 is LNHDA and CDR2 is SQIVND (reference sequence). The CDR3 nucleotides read TGTGCCAGTAGTTGGAGCGCCGGGGAGCTGTTTTTT. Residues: CASSWSAGELFF.

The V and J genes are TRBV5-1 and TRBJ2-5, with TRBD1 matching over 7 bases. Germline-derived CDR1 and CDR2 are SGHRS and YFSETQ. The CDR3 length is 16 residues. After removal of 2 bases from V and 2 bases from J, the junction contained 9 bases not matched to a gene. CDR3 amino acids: CASSFSGTVTQETQYF. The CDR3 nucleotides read TGCGCCAGCAGCTTCTCCGGGACAGTGACTCAAGAGACCCAGTACTTC. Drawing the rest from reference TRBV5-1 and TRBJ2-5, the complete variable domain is KAGVTQTPRYLIKTRGQQVTLSCSPISGHRSVSWYQQTPGQGLQFLFEYFSETQRNKGNFPGRFSGRQFSNSRSEMNVSTLELGDSALYLCASSFSGTVTQETQYFGPGTRLLVL.